The 24 T cell receptor beta chains in this list originate from one sample, sequenced in a study of cytomegalovirus exposure and HLA in healthy donors. Only in-frame clones appear in the TCRdb table, and some are missing; sequencing was by immunoSEQ multiplex PCR. This table holds about 150,000 clones, roughly 90% found once. Sequencing was carried out using PBMCs. The receptor source for this set is a man aged 18 to 35 in good health and CMV-seropositive.

This clone was seen a few times. V is TRBV28 and J is TRBJ1-5; 7 positions match TRBD1. The CDR3 consists of 15 residues. The junction had 5 bases not matched to a gene; V was cut back by 6 bases and J by 0 bases. Germline V gene data show CDR1 as MDHEN and CDR2 as SYDVKM. The CDR3 nucleotides read TGTGCCAGCAGACCACAGGGGTATAGCAATCAGCCCCAGCATTTT. It translates to CASRPQGYSNQPQHF.

The chain couples TRBV6-5 to TRBJ2-5, with D possibly TRBD1 on 6 matching bases. The CDR3 covers 13 residues. Germline loops: CDR1 MNHEY, CDR2 SVGAGI. Trimming left V 8 bases short and J 2 bases short, with 12 bases between. The CDR3 coding sequence is TGTGCCAGCCAAGGGGGTTGGCAAGAGACCCAGTACTTC. It encodes CASQGGWQETQYF.

This clone was recorded once. J is TRBJ2-7 and V is TRBV5-6; 8 bases are shared with TRBD1. Germline-derived CDR1 and CDR2 are SGHDT and YYEEEE. CDR3 length: 17 residues. The ends lost 1 base at V and 4 bases at J; junction bases unmatched: 13. The DNA for the CDR3 is TGTGCCAGCAGCTTGTTGCCCGGGACAGGTGAAGGGTACGAGCAGTACTTC. It yields the protein CASSLLPGTGEGYEQYF. Based on the CDR3 plus reference TRBV5-6 and TRBJ2-7, the full variable domain is DAGVTQSPTHLIKTRGQQVTLRCSPKSGHDTVSWYQQALGQGPQFIFQYYEEEERQRGNFPDRFSGHQFPNYSSELNVNALLLGDSALYLCASSLLPGTGEGYEQYFGPGTRLTVT.

V gene TRBV5-1 combines with J gene TRBJ2-1, with 8 bases matching TRBD2. The CDR3 covers 14 residues. Germline V gene lookup returns CDR1 SGHRS and CDR2 YFSETQ. V gave up 4 bases and J gave up 6 bases; unmatched junction bases: 6. The CDR3 DNA reads TGCGCCAGCAGCCAAAGGACTAGCACCAATGAGCAGTTCTTC. This translates into CASSQRTSTNEQFF.

The V call is TRBV11-2, the J call TRBJ2-4, with 7 bases lining up with TRBD2. The CDR3 is 12 amino acids. V dropped 7 bases and J dropped 10; count of bases not matched to a gene: 7. In germline, CDR1 is SGHAT, CDR2 FQNNGV. As DNA, the CDR3 is TGTGCCAGCACATCTGGGGGACTAATTCAGTACTTC. It is translated as CASTSGGLIQYF.

The chain is built from TRBV4-3 and TRBJ2-1; 9 positions match TRBD2. Germline-derived CDR1 and CDR2 are LGHNA and YSLEER. V was clipped by 0 bases and J by 7 bases; unmatched bases: 22. CDR3 size: 21 residues. The CDR3 sequence is CASSQEGPGGGFSGSRNEQFF. In nucleotides, the CDR3 is TGCGCCAGCAGCCAAGAAGGTCCGGGGGGAGGGTTTAGCGGGAGTAGGAATGAGCAGTTCTTC.

V is TRBV6-5 and J is TRBJ1-2; D is ambiguous. Trimming removed 8 bases from V and 7 bases from J, with 14 bases in between. The germline CDR1 and CDR2 sequences are MNHEY and SVGAGI. The CDR3 loop spans 12 amino acids. The CDR3 nucleotides read TGTGCCAGCCGGCGGAGTGATCGTGGCTACACCTTC. Residues: CASRRSDRGYTF.

J is TRBJ1-2 and V is TRBV28; a possible D gene is TRBD1 (6 bases). CDR3 length: 14 amino acids. CDR1 and CDR2 (germline): MDHEN, SYDVKM. Trimming pared 3 bases from V and 3 bases from J, leaving 11 bases between. In nucleotides, the CDR3 is TGTGCCAGCAGTTTTTTCAGGGGAGACTATGGCTACACCTTC. Its protein product is CASSFFRGDYGYTF.

The V and J genes are TRBV5-6 and TRBJ2-3; D possibly corresponds to TRBD2 (6 bases). In germline, CDR1 is SGHDT, CDR2 YYEEEE. The CDR3 spans 16 residues. The V gene lost 3 bases and the J gene lost 4 bases, with 18 bases spanning the gap. CDR3 DNA: TGTGCCAGCAGCTCGAGGGACTTTAATTCGGCAGATACGCAGTATTTT. Translating gives CASSSRDFNSADTQYF.

This clone was counted once. The rearrangement links TRBV19 to TRBJ1-4; 9 nucleotides line up with TRBD1. The V gene end was trimmed by 5 bases and the J gene end by 8 bases; junction bases not matched to a gene: 6. CDR1 is LNHDA and CDR2 is SQIVND in the germline V gene (reference sequence). The CDR3 contains 14 residues. Here the CDR3 DNA reads TGTGCCAGTAGTCTACAGGGGGCGTTCGAAAAACTGTTTTTT. Residues: CASSLQGAFEKLFF.

The chain links TRBV6-6 to TRBJ1-5, with TRBD1 as a possible D gene (6 bases). V dropped 2 bases and J dropped 4 bases, with 12 bases sitting between them. The CDR3 has 15 residues. Germline V gene data show CDR1 as MNHNY and CDR2 as SVGAGI (reference sequence). The CDR3 sequence is CASSYGGGANQPQHF. The CDR3 nucleotides are TGTGCCAGCAGTTACGGTGGGGGCGCTAATCAGCCCCAGCATTTT.

A few counts support this clone. The chain uses TRBV6-4 and TRBJ2-1; TRBD2 aligns across 8 bases. From germline, CDR1 is MRHNA and CDR2 SNTAGT. There are 15 residues in the CDR3. V dropped 0 bases and J dropped 8; count of bases not matched to a gene: 6. The CDR3 sequence: CASSDSSGASYEQFF. CDR3 nucleotide sequence: TGTGCCAGCAGTGACTCTAGCGGGGCGTCGTATGAGCAGTTCTTC.

The V and J genes are TRBV6-5 and TRBJ1-1; D is uncertain. The CDR3 has 13 residues. CDR1 and CDR2 from the germline V gene are MNHEY and SVGAGI. Trimming took off 2 bases at V and 1 base at J, with 5 bases between the two ends. CDR3 protein: CASSYEPNTEAFF. The CDR3 nucleotides are TGTGCCAGCAGTTACGAGCCGAACACTGAAGCTTTCTTT.

This chain uses TRBV19 with TRBJ1-2; D is perhaps TRBD1 (5 bases). Per germline, CDR1 LNHDA and CDR2 SQIVND (reference sequence). V lost 0 bases, J lost 2 bases, and 13 bases lay in between. The CDR3 loop spans 16 amino acids. The CDR3 region has the DNA TGTGCCAGTAGTATAGAGGCCCTACAGGAGAACTATGGCTACACCTTC. Amino acid sequence: CASSIEALQENYGYTF.

The J gene is TRBJ1-1, the V gene TRBV29-1; D ambiguous. The CDR3 loop spans 11 amino acids. Trimming took 4 bases from V and 5 from J, leaving 8 bases between them. The germline CDR1 and CDR2 sequences are SQVTM and ANQGSEA. The CDR3 coding sequence is TGCAGCGTTGTTGGAGGTACTGAAGCTTTCTTT. It yields the protein CSVVGGTEAFF.

This rearrangement joins TRBV27 to TRBJ2-1; D is possibly TRBD1 (6 bases). With 3 bases removed from V and 5 bases from J, the gap between germline ends came to 8 bases. The CDR3 spans 13 residues. CDR1 is MNHEY and CDR2 is SMNVEV in the germline V gene (reference sequence). In DNA, the CDR3 is TGTGCCAGCAGTTTCCGGACAGACAATGAGCAGTTCTTC. Protein: CASSFRTDNEQFF.

This clone was detected once. The chain uses TRBV7-9 and TRBJ2-5, with 12 bases that match TRBD1. This CDR3 region has 15 residues. Germline lookup yields CDR1 SEHNR and CDR2 FQNEAQ (reference sequence). V dropped 6 bases and J dropped 4; count of bases not matched to a gene: 6. The CDR3 coding sequence is TGTGCCAGCAGGGGGACAGGGGGCCTGCGAGAGACCCAGTACTTC. Translated, it gives CASRGTGGLRETQYF.

The chain carries TRBV6-6 and TRBJ2-7; TRBD2 aligns across 10 bases. The CDR3 consists of 14 residues. In germline, CDR1 is MNHNY, CDR2 SVGAGI (reference sequence). V shed 4 bases, J shed 6 bases, and the junction held 6 bases outside the gene matches. The CDR3 DNA is TGTGCCAGCAGTTTTTCGGCTAGCGGGAGCGAGCAGTACTTC. Protein: CASSFSASGSEQYF.

The chain has TRBV6-6 and TRBJ1-1, with 9 bases that match TRBD1. The germline CDR1 and CDR2 sequences are MNHNY and SVGAGI (reference sequence). The CDR3 spans 14 residues. Losses at the gene ends were 7 bases for V and 0 bases for J; bases not matched to a gene: 3. The CDR3 sequence is CASTRDRVNTEAFF. The CDR3 DNA is TGTGCCAGCACCAGGGACAGGGTGAACACTGAAGCTTTCTTT.

This clone was found a few times. V usage is TRBV1 and J usage is TRBJ1-5; the DNA was not compared with TRBD1, the D call given in the table. TRBV1 is a pseudogene. The CDR3 sequence is 15 residues long. The CDR3 bases are TGCACCAGCAGCCAAGATCAACAGTACAATCAGCCCCAGCATTTT. It is translated as CTSSQDQQYNQPQHF.

The V call is TRBV9, the J call TRBJ2-3; 8 bases are a match to TRBD2. This CDR3 is 16 amino acids long. V was pared by 1 base and J by 4 bases, with 8 bases of the junction left unmatched. Germline CDR1 and CDR2: SGDLS and YYNGEE. The CDR3 reads CASSVNGAGGSDTQYF. The CDR3 DNA reads as TGTGCCAGCAGCGTAAATGGCGCGGGGGGTTCAGATACGCAGTATTTT.

This clone has a count of ten or more. This chain joins TRBV6-1 and TRBJ1-2; 8 nucleotides align to TRBD1. Germline CDR1 MNHNS, CDR2 SASEGT. This CDR3 has 15 amino acids. The junction had 14 bases not matched to a gene; V was cut back by 10 bases and J by 4 bases. CDR3 DNA sequence: TGTGCCATTCTTCGCCAGGGGGCGAGAAGCTATGGCTACACCTTC. Protein sequence: CAILRQGARSYGYTF.

The chain joins TRBV30 to TRBJ2-1, with TRBD2 identical over 12 bases. The V segment lost 0 bases and the J segment 5 bases; nucleotides outside the gene matches: 2. CDR1 GTSNPN and CDR2 SVGIG come from the germline V gene (reference sequence). The CDR3 is made up of 15 amino acids. This chain's CDR3 is CAWSVWTSGNNEQFF. The CDR3 region has the DNA TGTGCCTGGAGTGTGTGGACTAGCGGGAACAATGAGCAGTTCTTC. Full variable domain (outside the CDR3, taken from reference TRBV30 and TRBJ2-1): SQTIHQWPATLVQPVGSPLSLECTVEGTSNPNLYWYRQAAGRGLQLLFYSVGIGQISSEVPQNLSASRPQDRQFILSSKKLLLSDSGFYLCAWSVWTSGNNEQFFGPGTRLTVL.

This clone was counted only a few times. The chain combines TRBV25-1 with TRBJ1-2; D uncertain. The CDR3 runs to 13 residues. Germline V lookup: CDR1 MGHDK, CDR2 SYGVNS. Trimming stripped 1 base from V and 5 bases from J, with 8 bases between. The CDR3 coding sequence is TGTGCCAGCAGTGAATTAGCAGAGTATGGCTACACCTTC. It yields the protein CASSELAEYGYTF.